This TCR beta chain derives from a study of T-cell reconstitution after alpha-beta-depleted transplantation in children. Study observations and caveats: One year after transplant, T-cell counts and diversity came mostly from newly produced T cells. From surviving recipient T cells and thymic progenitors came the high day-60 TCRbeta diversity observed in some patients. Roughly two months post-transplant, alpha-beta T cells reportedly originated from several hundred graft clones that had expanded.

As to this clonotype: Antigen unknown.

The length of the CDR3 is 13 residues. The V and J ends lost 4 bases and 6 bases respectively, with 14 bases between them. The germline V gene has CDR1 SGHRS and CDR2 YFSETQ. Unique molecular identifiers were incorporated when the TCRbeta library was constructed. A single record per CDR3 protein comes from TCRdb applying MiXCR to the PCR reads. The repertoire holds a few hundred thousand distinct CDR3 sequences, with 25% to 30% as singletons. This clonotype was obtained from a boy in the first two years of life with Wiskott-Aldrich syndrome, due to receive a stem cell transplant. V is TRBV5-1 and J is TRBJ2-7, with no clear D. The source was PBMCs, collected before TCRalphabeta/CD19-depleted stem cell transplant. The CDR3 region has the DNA TGCGCCAGCAGCGTCGGATTGGTGAGCGAGCAGTACTTC. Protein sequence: CASSVGLVSEQYF.